The rows below give T cell receptor beta chains drawn from one sample of a study of T cell responses to AZD1222 COVID-19 vaccine. The data were produced by immunoSEQ multiplex PCR, yet TCRdb's version contains in-frame clones alone and is incomplete. Of about 120,000 clones listed, less than 90% are singletons. The sequencing here drew on peripheral blood, taken on day 0 of AZD1222 vaccination. Every receptor here comes from an adult in good health. The CDR3 runs from the conserved cysteine through the conserved F or W. Each record gives: CDR3 protein, CDR3 DNA, clone size, V gene, J gene, D gene. The D gene is left open where the match is weak. The listing skips clone size in some rows; elsewhere it reads once, few, many or a size class.

cdr3_aa: CASSFTGSGYTF
cdr3_nt: TGTGCCAGCAGCTTCACAGGGTCCGGCTACACCTTC
clone_size: NA
v_call: TRBV5-6
j_call: TRBJ1-2
d_call: NA

cdr3_aa: CASSQDRGAMNTEAFF
cdr3_nt: TGCGCCAGCAGCCAAGATAGGGGGGCCATGAACACTGAAGCTTTCTTT
clone_size: NA
v_call: TRBV4-1
j_call: TRBJ1-1
d_call: NA

cdr3_aa: CASSYRGRSDTQYF
cdr3_nt: TGTGCCAGCAGTTATCGGGGGCGGTCAGATACGCAGTATTTT
clone_size: few
v_call: TRBV27
j_call: TRBJ2-3
d_call: NA

cdr3_aa: CASSTGGYTEAFF
cdr3_nt: TGTGCCAGTAGTACCGGGGGTTACACTGAAGCTTTCTTT
clone_size: NA
v_call: TRBV19
j_call: TRBJ1-1
d_call: NA

cdr3_aa: CASSLSPSYEQYF
cdr3_nt: TGTGCCAGCAGCTTAAGCCCGTCCTACGAGCAGTACTTC
clone_size: NA
v_call: TRBV5-5
j_call: TRBJ2-7
d_call: NA

cdr3_aa: CASSEDGLYEQYF
cdr3_nt: TGTGCCAGCAGTGAGGACGGGCTCTACGAGCAGTACTTC
clone_size: NA
v_call: TRBV6-1
j_call: TRBJ2-7
d_call: NA

cdr3_aa: CASSVSLAESTQYF
cdr3_nt: TGTGCCAGCAGCGTTTCTCTAGCGGAGAGTACGCAGTATTTT
clone_size: NA
v_call: TRBV9
j_call: TRBJ2-3
d_call: TRBD2

cdr3_aa: CASSRYSYNEQFF
cdr3_nt: TGTGCCAGCAGCCGATACTCATACAATGAGCAGTTCTTC
clone_size: NA
v_call: TRBV5-6
j_call: TRBJ2-1
d_call: NA

cdr3_aa: CAISEAGNNYGYTF
cdr3_nt: TGTGCCATCAGTGAGGCAGGGAATAACTATGGCTACACCTTC
clone_size: NA
v_call: TRBV10-3
j_call: TRBJ1-2
d_call: NA

cdr3_aa: CASSFSSATNEKLFF
cdr3_nt: TGCGCCAGCAGCTTTTCTTCGGCAACTAATGAAAAACTGTTTTTT
clone_size: NA
v_call: TRBV5-1
j_call: TRBJ1-4
d_call: NA

cdr3_aa: CASSLGGLHNEQFF
cdr3_nt: TGTGCCAGCAGCTTAGGGGGACTGCACAATGAGCAGTTCTTC
clone_size: NA
v_call: TRBV7-7
j_call: TRBJ2-1
d_call: NA

cdr3_aa: CSVELSGTGGTEAFF
cdr3_nt: TGCAGCGTTGAACTTTCCGGGACAGGGGGCACTGAAGCTTTCTTT
clone_size: NA
v_call: TRBV29-1
j_call: TRBJ1-1
d_call: TRBD1